A single sample is the source of the 19 T cell receptor beta chains below, sequenced in a study of radiotherapy plus CTLA-4 blockade in lung cancer. Some clones are missing from TCRdb's copy, which holds only in-frame ones; the method was immunoSEQ multiplex PCR. The sample contains under 50,000 clones, around 86% of which appear only once. Source: peripheral blood, taken from a patient treated with radiotherapy plus ipilimumab. These receptor sequences come from a human donor with non-small cell lung cancer whose response to radiotherapy plus ipilimumab could not be evaluated.

The chain couples TRBV19 to TRBJ2-1; no firm D call. CDR1 is LNHDA, CDR2 SQIVND, per germline (reference sequence). Deletions cut 6 bases from V and 5 bases from J, with 20 bases between. This CDR3 is 16 amino acids long. The CDR3 coding sequence is TGTGCCAGTAGCCGACCCCGGGTCTCAGATCACAATGAGCAGTTCTTC. Encoded protein: CASSRPRVSDHNEQFF.

The chain uses TRBV5-1 and TRBJ2-7; 7 bases map to TRBD1. The CDR3 covers 16 residues. V shed 1 base and J 6 bases; nucleotides not matched to a gene: 13. CDR1 is SGHRS and CDR2 is YFSETQ in the germline V gene. CDR3 DNA sequence: TGCGCCAGCAGCTTGAGGCCCGTCGCCAGGGGGTCCGAGCAGTACTTC. Amino acid sequence: CASSLRPVARGSEQYF. The full variable domain, its missing parts supplied by reference TRBV5-1 and TRBJ2-7, is KAGVTQTPRYLIKTRGQQVTLSCSPISGHRSVSWYQQTPGQGLQFLFEYFSETQRNKGNFPGRFSGRQFSNSRSEMNVSTLELGDSALYLCASSLRPVARGSEQYFGPGTRLTVT.

The chain carries TRBV5-1 and TRBJ1-5, with unresolved D. V was cut by 0 bases and J by 3 bases, with 10 bases left in between. Germline values: CDR1 SGHRS, CDR2 YFSETQ. This CDR3 comprises 15 residues. Here the CDR3 DNA reads TGCGCCAGCAGCTTGGGTGAGGTCCCCAATCAGCCCCAGCATTTT. The encoded protein is CASSLGEVPNQPQHF.

The CDR3 is CASTTGGFYGYTF. The CDR3 DNA follows: TGTGCCAGCACCACAGGGGGCTTCTATGGCTACACCTTC. The chain employs TRBV2 and TRBJ1-2, with TRBD1 identical over 9 bases. The CDR3 spans 13 residues. Per germline, CDR1 SNHLY and CDR2 FYNNEI. The ends lost 7 bases at V and 4 bases at J; junction bases unmatched: 4.

The gene calls are TRBV28 and TRBJ1-1; no clear D gene. V lost 4 bases, J lost 0 bases, and 9 bases lay in between. Germline values: CDR1 MDHEN, CDR2 SYDVKM. The CDR3 totals 14 residues. The CDR3 bases are TGTGCCAGCAGTTCACCCCGGGTGAACACTGAAGCTTTCTTT. This translates into CASSSPRVNTEAFF.

The rearrangement uses TRBV7-9 and TRBJ2-7; 9 nucleotides align to TRBD1. V shed 8 bases, J shed 4 bases, and the junction held 6 bases outside the gene matches. This CDR3 has 13 residues. Germline assignment: CDR1 SEHNR and CDR2 FQNEAQ (reference sequence). The CDR3 DNA follows: TGTGCCAGCGGAACAGGGGGCGAGTACGAGCAGTACTTC. It is translated as CASGTGGEYEQYF.

This rearrangement joins TRBV7-3 to TRBJ2-1; 9 nucleotides match TRBD1. The germline gives CDR1 SGHTA, CDR2 FQGTGA. Trimming at V came to 0 bases and at J to 3 bases, leaving 6 bases not matched to a gene. CDR3 length: 17 amino acids. This chain's CDR3 is CASSLTPGQGLYNEQFF. CDR3 coding DNA: TGTGCCAGCAGCTTAACTCCGGGACAGGGCCTCTACAATGAGCAGTTCTTC.

V usage is TRBV28 and J usage is TRBJ2-5; TRBD2 aligns across 7 bases. The V segment lost 7 bases and the J segment 7 bases; nucleotides outside the gene matches: 15. This CDR3 comprises 15 residues. Germline CDR1 and CDR2: MDHEN and SYDVKM. As DNA, the CDR3 is TGTGCCAGCACCGAGCCTAGCGGTTCTGCTCGGACCCAGTACTTC. Translating it yields CASTEPSGSARTQYF.

As concerns this clone: The sample holds other DNA sequences that translate to the same CDR3. The J gene is TRBJ2-1, the V gene TRBV7-3; D may be TRBD2 (6 bases). The germline V and J ends were trimmed by 0 bases and 10 bases, with 13 bases remaining between them. Germline V CDR1 and CDR2: SGHTA, FQGTGA. CDR3 length: 14 amino acids. CDR3 sequence (DNA): TGTGCCAGCAGCTTAACGGGGAGGCGGGACGAGCAGTTCTTC. Translating it yields CASSLTGRRDEQFF.

This chain connects TRBV5-5 to TRBJ2-7; a possible D gene is TRBD1 (6 bases). This CDR3 is built from 13 residues. Germline CDR1 and CDR2: SGHKS and YYEKEE (reference sequence). V shed 2 bases and J shed 1 base, with 7 bases lying between them. CDR3 nucleotide sequence: TGTGCCAGCAGCTTAAGGGGGTCCTACGAGCAGTACTTC. It codes for CASSLRGSYEQYF.

This chain connects TRBV10-3 to TRBJ2-7; 9 bases align to TRBD1. V lost 5 bases and J lost 6; bases outside the gene matches: 11. Germline CDR1 and CDR2: ENHRY and SYGVKD. The CDR3 extends over 15 amino acids. The CDR3 DNA is TGTGCCATCAGTACACGACCGGGACAGGGAGCCGAGCAGTACTTC. This gives the protein CAISTRPGQGAEQYF.

This rearrangement joins TRBV28 to TRBJ2-2; 12 bases are a match to TRBD2. The CDR3 loop spans 15 amino acids. Germline loops: CDR1 MDHEN, CDR2 SYDVKM. V was pared by 3 bases and J by 5 bases, with 1 base of the junction left unmatched. The CDR3 spells CASSFGLAGTGELFF. In nucleotides, the CDR3 is TGTGCCAGCAGTTTCGGACTAGCGGGGACCGGGGAGCTGTTTTTT.

V gene TRBV28 combines with J gene TRBJ1-1; D not certain. The V and J ends lost 5 bases and 0 bases respectively, with 13 bases between them. The CDR3 has 15 residues. The germline V gene has CDR1 MDHEN and CDR2 SYDVKM. The CDR3 region has the DNA TGTGCCAGCAGTCTCAGAGGAACATTGAACACTGAAGCTTTCTTT. Translating it yields CASSLRGTLNTEAFF.

The rearrangement links TRBV6-6 to TRBJ1-5, with a tentative D call TRBD1 (6 bases). The length of the CDR3 is 13 residues. CDR1 MNHNY and CDR2 SVGAGI come from the germline V gene (reference sequence). Trimming cost V 8 bases and J 0 bases, with 8 bases left between them. The CDR3 loop reads CASHRASNQPQHF. The CDR3 nucleotides are TGTGCCAGCCACAGGGCTAGCAATCAGCCCCAGCATTTT.

This chain connects TRBV19 to TRBJ1-1, with 8 positions matching TRBD1. With 7 bases clipped from V and 4 bases from J, the junction kept 11 bases outside the gene matches. This CDR3 is built from 15 residues. The germline V gene encodes CDR1 LNHDA and CDR2 SQIVND (reference sequence). The CDR3 protein is CASISAGQGRTEAFF. CDR3 nucleotide sequence: TGTGCCAGTATCTCGGCTGGACAGGGACGCACTGAAGCTTTCTTT.

The V gene is TRBV2, the J gene TRBJ2-7; 7 positions match TRBD1. V trimming: 6 bases; J trimming: 6 bases; junction bases outside the gene matches: 5. Germline-derived CDR1 and CDR2 are SNHLY and FYNNEI. This CDR3 spans 12 amino acids. CDR3 residues: CASSEQGFEQYF. CDR3 coding DNA: TGTGCCAGCAGCGAACAGGGGTTCGAGCAGTACTTC.

The chain carries TRBV9 and TRBJ1-4; no firm D call. The germline CDR1 and CDR2 sequences are SGDLS and YYNGEE. Trimming stripped 3 bases from V and 6 bases from J, with 9 bases between. The CDR3 spans 13 residues. DNA of the CDR3: TGTGCCAGCAGCGCGGGAAACGATGAAAAACTGTTTTTT. Amino acids: CASSAGNDEKLFF.

This clone came up a few times. The chain is built from TRBV5-1 and TRBJ1-1; 9 nucleotides agree with TRBD1. V trimming: 4 bases; J trimming: 0 bases; junction bases outside the gene matches: 10. The CDR3 covers 17 residues. The germline gives CDR1 SGHRS, CDR2 YFSETQ. This CDR3 is CASSPGQGTAMNTEAFF. For the CDR3, the DNA is TGCGCCAGCAGCCCAGGACAGGGGACTGCCATGAACACTGAAGCTTTCTTT. The complete variable domain, with remaining parts taken from reference TRBV5-1 and TRBJ1-1, reads KAGVTQTPRYLIKTRGQQVTLSCSPISGHRSVSWYQQTPGQGLQFLFEYFSETQRNKGNFPGRFSGRQFSNSRSEMNVSTLELGDSALYLCASSPGQGTAMNTEAFFGQGTRLTVV.

This clone appeared a single time. The chain combines TRBV6-1 with TRBJ2-7; TRBD1 matches 7 bases. The CDR3 totals 14 residues. The V and J ends lost 4 bases and 0 bases, in that order; junction bases with no gene match: 3. Looked up from germline, CDR1 is MNHNS and CDR2 is SASEGT. The CDR3 sequence is CASSGRDSSYEQYF. DNA for the CDR3: TGTGCCAGCAGTGGCCGGGACAGCTCCTACGAGCAGTACTTC.